This T cell receptor beta chain was found in a study of technical replicates of blood from a few donors. The method was immunoSEQ multiplex PCR; TCRdb's version includes in-frame clones alone and lacks a portion of them. The sample includes around 73,000 clones, 85% to 95% seen only once; the top ten take 4% to 5%. Trimming took off 5 bases at V and 5 bases at J, with 22 bases between the two ends. CDR1 PRHDT and CDR2 FYEKMQ come from the germline V gene (reference sequence). This CDR3 has 16 residues. The chain links TRBV13 to TRBJ2-7; D is perhaps TRBD2 (5 bases). The sample was PBMCs. This clonotype originated in a human donor in good health. Some clones in this sample may be carry-over from other donors' samples. The CDR3 spells CASSRQTVASLHEQYF. CDR3 nucleotides: TGTGCCAGCAGCCGCCAGACGGTCGCTAGCTTACACGAGCAGTACTTC.